Listed below are T cell receptor beta chains from one sample, sequenced in a study of neurological immune-mediated disorders. TCRdb called the 5' RACE reads again in MiXCR, with one record for every CDR3 protein. The table shows about 31,000 distinct CDR3 sequences, with roughly 13% occurring only once. Sample: CD4+ T cells from blood. Receptors were obtained from a female donor with HTLV-1-associated myelopathy (HAM/TSP). Both conserved end residues are part of each CDR3. Each record gives: clone size, V gene, J gene, D gene, CDR3 DNA, CDR3 protein. A D gene is named only where the DNA matches it firmly. Clone size, where shown, is once, few, many, or a class for clones that have expanded.

size: many
V: TRBV5-6
J: TRBJ1-4
D: NA
DNA: TGTGCCAGCAGTTACAGACCCAAAGGGCGGGGAGAAAAACTGTTTTTT
CDR3: CASSYRPKGRGEKLFF

size: many
V: TRBV7-8
J: TRBJ2-2
D: TRBD2
DNA: TGTGCCAGCAGCTTAAGCGGGGGAGCCGGGGAGCTGTTTTTT
CDR3: CASSLSGGAGELFF

size: many
V: TRBV5-1
J: TRBJ1-4
D: NA
DNA: TGCGCCAGCAGCTTGGAAGGTGCCGGGAATGAAAAACTGTTTTTT
CDR3: CASSLEGAGNEKLFF

size: many
V: TRBV5-1
J: TRBJ2-3
D: NA
DNA: TGCGCCAGCAGCCCCTCGATGAGGGACATAGATACGCAGTATTTT
CDR3: CASSPSMRDIDTQYF

size: many
V: TRBV20-1
J: TRBJ2-2
D: NA
DNA: TGCAGTGCTAATGGAGCCGGGGAGCTGTTTTTT
CDR3: CSANGAGELFF

size: many
V: TRBV11-3
J: TRBJ2-3
D: NA
DNA: TGTGCCAGCAGCAGTAGCGCAGATACGCAGTATTTT
CDR3: CASSSSADTQYF

size: many
V: TRBV10-3
J: TRBJ1-6
D: TRBD1
DNA: TGTGCCATCACTAAGGACAGGGGATTTCGTAATTCACCCCTCCACTTT
CDR3: CAITKDRGFRNSPLHF

size: NA
V: TRBV20-1
J: TRBJ1-5
D: NA
DNA: TGCAGTGCCATATCACAACCAACCGGGGATCAGCCCCAGCATTTT
CDR3: CSAISQPTGDQPQHF

size: many
V: TRBV5-5
J: TRBJ2-7
D: NA
DNA: TGTGCCAGCTTCGTGAGCGGCCGACGTGAGCAGTACTTC
CDR3: CASFVSGRREQYF

size: many
V: TRBV6-4
J: TRBJ2-3
D: TRBD1
DNA: TGTGCCAGCAGTGGACAGGGGGGAGATACGCAGTATTTT
CDR3: CASSGQGGDTQYF

size: NA
V: TRBV5-6
J: TRBJ2-7
D: TRBD2
DNA: TGTGCCAGCAGCTCTCGACTAGCGGGGTCCCTGGAGCAGTACTTC
CDR3: CASSSRLAGSLEQYF

size: many
V: TRBV7-8
J: TRBJ1-2
D: TRBD1
DNA: TGTGCCAGCAGCTCGCGACAGGGGAACTATGGCTACACCTTC
CDR3: CASSSRQGNYGYTF